A single sample gave rise to the 29 T cell receptor beta chains below, sequenced in a study of identical twins. TCRdb itself ran the 5' RACE reads through MiXCR, one entry per CDR3 protein. The repertoire holds about 150,000 distinct CDR3 sequences, with under 4.5% as singletons. The sample taken for sequencing was memory T cells sorted from blood. The receptors shown here come from a man between 18 and 35 years old in good health.

This clonotype was seen ten or more times. J is TRBJ2-1 and V is TRBV5-1, with 13 bases lining up with TRBD2. Germline V gene sequence: CDR1 SGHRS, CDR2 YFSETQ. With V trimmed by 3 bases and J by 6 bases, 6 bases remained unmatched. This CDR3 has 16 amino acids. Written as DNA, the CDR3 is TGCGCCAGCAGCTCGAAGGGACTAGCGGGACTCAATGAGCAGTTCTTC. Encoded protein: CASSSKGLAGLNEQFF.

The sample holds many counts of this clonotype. This chain joins TRBV5-1 and TRBJ2-3, with TRBD1 as a possible D gene (6 bases). V lost 4 bases and J 3 bases, leaving 12 bases between the germline ends. The CDR3 sequence is 14 residues long. The germline gives CDR1 SGHRS, CDR2 YFSETQ. The CDR3 spells CASSAYRATDTQYF. The CDR3, as DNA: TGCGCCAGCAGCGCGTACAGGGCTACAGATACGCAGTATTTT.

This clonotype came up many times. V and J are TRBV20-1 and TRBJ2-1; D remains unclear. Germline V gene data show CDR1 as DFQATT and CDR2 as SNEGSKA (reference sequence). Trimming shortened V by 6 bases and J by 7 bases, and 16 bases separated the two germline ends. CDR3 length equals 13 residues. This CDR3 reads CSANPDPTNEQFF. CDR3 nucleotide sequence: TGCAGTGCCAACCCTGACCCGACTAATGAGCAGTTCTTC.

This clonotype was detected many times. This chain links TRBV4-1 with TRBJ2-1, with D perhaps assigned TRBD1 or TRBD2 (6 bases each). The CDR3 length is 17 residues. Trimming pared 5 bases from V and 4 bases from J, leaving 21 bases between. Germline V gives CDR1 MGHRA, CDR2 YSYEKL. CDR3 amino acids: CASSAGKDSRTYNEQFF. CDR3 DNA: TGCGCCAGCAGCGCGGGGAAGGACAGCCGGACTTACAATGAGCAGTTCTTC.

This clonotype was counted many times. The chain uses TRBV5-1 and TRBJ1-1; no reliable D call. Trimming left V 1 base short and J 0 bases short, with 7 bases between. The CDR3 is made up of 14 amino acids. Germline V gene sequence: CDR1 SGHRS, CDR2 YFSETQ. CDR3 in amino acids: CASSLTEMNTEAFF. The CDR3 region has the DNA TGCGCCAGCAGCTTGACCGAGATGAACACTGAAGCTTTCTTT. Full variable domain (outside the CDR3, taken from reference TRBV5-1 and TRBJ1-1): KAGVTQTPRYLIKTRGQQVTLSCSPISGHRSVSWYQQTPGQGLQFLFEYFSETQRNKGNFPGRFSGRQFSNSRSEMNVSTLELGDSALYLCASSLTEMNTEAFFGQGTRLTVV.

This clonotype was seen many times. The rearrangement joins TRBV7-3 to TRBJ2-6, with D possibly being TRBD1 (6 bases). The CDR3 runs to 18 residues. The germline CDR1 and CDR2 sequences are SGHTA and FQGTGA. The V end lost 5 bases, the J end lost 0 bases, and 17 bases lay between the germline ends. The CDR3 protein is CASSLRGLAFSGANVLTF. CDR3 sequence (DNA): TGTGCCAGCAGCCTCAGGGGCCTTGCCTTCTCTGGGGCCAACGTCCTGACTTTC.

This clonotype was detected many times. The rearrangement links TRBV5-1 to TRBJ1-2; D might be TRBD1 (5 bases). The germline gives CDR1 SGHRS, CDR2 YFSETQ. Trimming took 0 bases from V and 7 from J, leaving 7 bases between them. This CDR3 comprises 12 residues. The CDR3 DNA reads TGCGCCAGCAGCTTGGAGGGGACTGGCTACACCTTC. Residues: CASSLEGTGYTF.

At least ten counts were recorded for this clonotype. The rearrangement uses TRBV24-1 and TRBJ2-3, with TRBD2 as a possible D gene (5 bases). V lost 1 base, J lost 8 bases, and 6 bases lay in between. There are 12 residues in the CDR3. CDR1 is KGHDR, CDR2 SFDVKD, per germline. CDR3 sequence: CATSDFGGTQYF. CDR3 DNA: TGTGCCACCAGTGATTTCGGAGGTACGCAGTATTTT.

This clonotype showed up many times. V usage is TRBV12-3 or TRBV12-4 and J usage is TRBJ2-7; D uncertain. V lost 6 bases, J lost 7 bases, and 7 bases lay in between. The CDR3 spans 10 residues. CDR3: CASSSREQYF. Written as DNA, the CDR3 is TGTGCCAGCAGCTCCCGGGAGCAGTACTTC.

This clonotype occurred many times. The rearrangement uses TRBV6-1 and TRBJ1-1; 7 bases match TRBD1. The CDR3 sequence is 13 residues long. CDR1 is MNHNS and CDR2 is SASEGT in the germline V gene. V was pared by 6 bases and J by 6 bases, with 7 bases of the junction left unmatched. The CDR3: CASRRQGDAEAFF. The CDR3 nucleotides are TGTGCCAGCAGAAGACAGGGTGACGCTGAAGCTTTCTTT.

This clonotype was picked up many times. The chain recombines TRBV28 with TRBJ1-1; TRBD1 matches at 8 bases. J gave up 0 bases and V 6 bases, and 9 bases lay outside the gene matches. The CDR3 contains 16 residues. In germline, CDR1 is MDHEN, CDR2 SYDVKM. The CDR3 is CASSPPGQVMNTEAFF. In DNA, the CDR3 is TGTGCCAGCAGCCCTCCGGGACAGGTAATGAACACTGAAGCTTTCTTT. Complete variable domain (other parts from reference TRBV28 and TRBJ1-1): DVKVTQSSRYLVKRTGEKVFLECVQDMDHENMFWYRQDPGLGLRLIYFSYDVKMKEKGDIPEGYSVSREKKERFSLILESASTNQTSMYLCASSPPGQVMNTEAFFGQGTRLTVV.

This clonotype was counted ten times or more. CDR3 coding DNA: TGCGCCAGCAGCCAAGACGGGCGCCGGGGCAGCAATGAAAAACTGTTTTTT. Amino acids: CASSQDGRRGSNEKLFF. This chain uses TRBV4-3 with TRBJ1-4, with D maybe TRBD1 (5 bases). Trimming removed 0 bases from V and 5 bases from J, with 16 bases in between. There are 17 residues in the CDR3. The V gene's germline CDR1 is LGHNA and CDR2 YSLEER.

This clonotype has ten or more counts. V gene TRBV6-6 combines with J gene TRBJ2-3; D is ambiguous. CDR1 is MNHNY, CDR2 SVGAGI, per germline (reference sequence). This CDR3 spans 13 amino acids. V lost 5 bases and J 5 bases, leaving 11 bases between the germline ends. CDR3 in amino acids: CASSPSWGDTQYF. DNA of the CDR3: TGTGCCAGCAGTCCCTCCTGGGGAGATACGCAGTATTTT.

This clonotype showed up many times. The V gene is TRBV9, the J gene TRBJ1-1, with 8 bases matching TRBD1. Looked up from germline, CDR1 is SGDLS and CDR2 is YYNGEE. Germline trimming cut 0 bases from V and 6 bases from J; bases unmatched to any gene: 4. The CDR3 is 14 amino acids. The CDR3 nucleotides are TGTGCCAGCAGCGTAGTGGACAGGGCATCTGAAGCTTTCTTT. This encodes CASSVVDRASEAFF.

There are many counts of this clonotype. The rearrangement joins TRBV19 to TRBJ2-1, with 7 bases identical to TRBD1. Per the germline V gene, CDR1 is LNHDA and CDR2 is SQIVND (reference sequence). The V gene end was trimmed by 7 bases and the J gene end by 2 bases; junction bases not matched to a gene: 8. The CDR3 has 15 residues. CDR3 residues: CASNTGTATYNEQFF. DNA for the CDR3: TGTGCCAGTAATACCGGGACAGCCACCTACAATGAGCAGTTCTTC.

This clonotype was counted many times. This chain joins TRBV2 and TRBJ1-3; tentative D call: TRBD1 (6 bases). CDR3 size: 14 residues. The V end lost 6 bases, the J end lost 7 bases, and 16 bases lay between the germline ends. The V gene's germline CDR1 is SNHLY and CDR2 FYNNEI. The CDR3 nucleotides read TGTGCCAGCAGCCGGGCACAGGGAGGGAACACCATATATTTT. It is translated as CASSRAQGGNTIYF.

This clonotype was detected many times. The chain has TRBV29-1 and TRBJ2-2; TRBD2 might be the D (5 bases). The CDR3 length is 14 residues. Trimming removed 5 bases from V and 0 bases from J, with 10 bases in between. Germline CDR1 is SQVTM and CDR2 is ANQGSEA. The CDR3: CSVRMTTNTGELFF. The CDR3 nucleotides read TGCAGCGTTCGGATGACTACGAACACCGGGGAGCTGTTTTTT.

This clonotype showed up many times. This chain joins TRBV6-5 and TRBJ1-5; 7 bases fit TRBD1. The trim removed 4 bases at V and 8 bases at J, leaving 8 bases unmatched. Per the germline V gene, CDR1 is MNHEY and CDR2 is SVGAGI. This CDR3 contains 14 residues. CDR3 amino acids: CASSSGTEKKPQHF. The CDR3 DNA reads as TGTGCCAGCAGTTCGGGGACAGAAAAAAAGCCCCAGCATTTT.

There are many counts of this clonotype. J is TRBJ2-1 and V is TRBV19; 7 bases are shared with TRBD2. CDR3 length equals 14 residues. With 10 bases clipped from V and 4 bases from J, the junction kept 10 bases outside the gene matches. In germline, CDR1 is LNHDA, CDR2 SQIVND (reference sequence). CDR3 loop: CATKKREEYNEQFF. CDR3 sequence (DNA): TGTGCCACAAAAAAGCGGGAAGAATACAATGAGCAGTTCTTC.

This clonotype was counted at least ten times. This chain connects TRBV6-2 or TRBV6-3 to TRBJ2-3; 13 positions match TRBD2. The V and J ends lost 6 bases and 7 bases, in that order; junction bases with no gene match: 13. Germline loops: CDR1 MNHEY, CDR2 SVGEGT. The CDR3 extends over 17 amino acids. Here the CDR3 DNA reads TGTGCCAGCAGCCCGAGGCCCACTAGCGGGAGGGCGTATACGCAGTATTTT. It encodes CASSPRPTSGRAYTQYF.

Many counts were recorded for this clonotype. The rearrangement uses TRBV12-5 and TRBJ2-2, with a weak D call TRBD2 (5 bases). Germline loops: CDR1 LGHNT, CDR2 FRNRAP. This CDR3 spans 18 amino acids. V was shortened by 4 bases and J by 0 bases, with 18 bases between the two germline ends. The chain's CDR3 is CASGWSLRAETNTGELFF. CDR3 DNA sequence: TGTGCTAGTGGTTGGTCCCTCCGAGCGGAAACGAACACCGGGGAGCTGTTTTTT.

This clonotype was seen repeatedly, ten times or more. This chain connects TRBV20-1 to TRBJ2-7; TRBD1 is a possible D gene (7 bases). CDR3 length: 15 residues. In germline, CDR1 is DFQATT, CDR2 SNEGSKA (reference sequence). With 1 base removed from V and 0 bases from J, the gap between germline ends came to 13 bases. CDR3 in amino acids: CSARVRGDPSYEQYF. The CDR3 DNA reads TGCAGTGCTAGAGTCAGGGGGGATCCCTCCTACGAGCAGTACTTC.

In its sample, this clonotype was seen many times. The genes are TRBV19 and TRBJ2-1, with D perhaps matching TRBD2 (5 bases). Germline V gene sequence: CDR1 LNHDA, CDR2 SQIVND (reference sequence). The CDR3 totals 13 residues. The ends were cut back, 5 bases at V and 8 bases at J, with 13 bases in the middle. The CDR3: CASSSRGSDEQFF. The DNA for the CDR3 is TGTGCCAGTAGTTCAAGAGGGAGTGATGAGCAGTTCTTC.

This clonotype was detected ten times or more. The chain is built from TRBV30 and TRBJ1-6, with no clear D. The CDR3 loop spans 13 amino acids. V gave up 5 bases and J gave up 9 bases, with 14 bases separating them. Germline V gives CDR1 GTSNPN, CDR2 SVGIG (reference sequence). The CDR3 loop reads CAWGKDGRSPLHF. Here the CDR3 DNA reads TGTGCCTGGGGGAAGGACGGGCGTTCACCCCTCCACTTT.

This clonotype was recorded many times. The chain couples TRBV24-1 to TRBJ2-5; tentative D call: TRBD1 (5 bases). Trimming removed 3 bases at V and 1 base at J, with 8 bases between. The CDR3 loop spans 14 amino acids. CDR1 and CDR2 (germline): KGHDR, SFDVKD. The CDR3, as DNA: TGTGCCACCAGTGATGCAGGGTTCCAAGAGACCCAGTACTTC. Its translation is CATSDAGFQETQYF.

This clonotype was recorded a few times. The CDR3 reads CASSEQGDRTEAFF. CDR3 in DNA: TGTGCCAGCAGTGAACAGGGTGATCGCACTGAAGCTTTCTTT. The V and J genes are TRBV6-1 and TRBJ1-1; the D gene is possibly TRBD1 (5 bases). Per the germline V gene, CDR1 is MNHNS and CDR2 is SASEGT. The CDR3 has 14 residues. Trimming took 2 bases from V and 4 from J, leaving 11 bases between them.

This clonotype occurred many times. The chain couples TRBV15 to TRBJ2-1, with D perhaps TRBD1 (6 bases). The CDR3 extends over 16 amino acids. CDR1 is LNHNV and CDR2 is YYDKDF in the germline V gene (reference sequence). Trimming removed 0 bases from V and 6 bases from J, with 15 bases in between. The CDR3: CATSRDLQGMGNEQFF. The CDR3 nucleotides are TGTGCCACCAGCAGAGATTTGCAGGGGATGGGCAATGAGCAGTTCTTC. The variable domain in full, with the rest retrieved from reference TRBV15 and TRBJ2-1, is DAMVIQNPRYQVTQFGKPVTLSCSQTLNHNVMYWYQQKSSQAPKLLFHYYDKDFNNEADTPDNFQSRRPNTSFCFLDIRSPGLGDTAMYLCATSRDLQGMGNEQFFGPGTRLTVL.

The table lists this clonotype with many counts. This chain's CDR3 is CASSLDLTGVRNIQYF. The CDR3 DNA is TGTGCCAGCAGCTTAGATCTTACGGGAGTTCGAAACATTCAGTACTTC. The chain combines TRBV11-3 with TRBJ2-4, with a possible D match to TRBD2 (6 bases). Germline CDR1 and CDR2: SGHNT and YENEEA. V dropped 0 bases and J dropped 6 bases, with 15 bases sitting between them. The CDR3 runs to 16 residues.

This clonotype was seen ten or more times. The rearrangement links TRBV2 to TRBJ2-2; 13 positions match TRBD2. J lost 6 bases, V lost 6 bases, and 4 bases had no gene match. CDR1 is SNHLY and CDR2 is FYNNEI in the germline V gene. This CDR3 has 15 amino acids. The DNA of the CDR3 is TGTGCCAGCAGGCGACTAGCGGGAGGTCCCGGGGAGCTGTTTTTT. It specifies CASRRLAGGPGELFF.